The 3 T cell receptor beta chains in this list originate from one sample, sequenced in a study of cytomegalovirus exposure and HLA in healthy donors (dated by TCRdb to 2016 to 2017). Library generation was performed with the immunoSEQ multiplex PCR assay. For the multiplex PCR, a mixture combining 60 forward primers for TCR Vbeta segments and 13 reverse primers for TCR Jbeta segments was used. TCRdb limited this immuneACCESS table to in-frame rearrangements with V and J called. A share of clones is missing; checked studies link under half to unresolved V genes, and the rest is unexplained. This sample gives approximately 190,000 clones in total; around 84% of them show up just once. Together, the top ten hold approximately 2.4% of the sample. Sequencing was carried out using PBMCs. The receptors originated from a woman aged 50 to 60 in good health and CMV-seropositive.

This chain joins TRBV5-5 and TRBJ2-5; 9 bases match TRBD2. V was pared by 1 base and J by 5 bases, with 3 bases of the junction left unmatched. The CDR3 extends over 14 amino acids. In germline, CDR1 is SGHKS, CDR2 YYEKEE (reference sequence). In nucleotides, the CDR3 is TGTGCCAGCAGCTTGTGGCTAGCGGGGGAGACCCAGTACTTC. This codes for CASSLWLAGETQYF. Variable domain in full (rest from reference TRBV5-5 and TRBJ2-5): DAGVTQSPTHLIKTRGQQVTLRCSPISGHKSVSWYQQVLGQGPQFIFQYYEKEERGRGNFPDRFSARQFPNYSSELNVNALLLGDSALYLCASSLWLAGETQYFGPGTRLLVL.

This clone came up once. V and J are TRBV7-9 and TRBJ2-5, with TRBD1 matching 7 bases. The assigned J gene may be wrong: the sequence end matches TRBJ2-7 better. CDR1 SEHNR and CDR2 FQNEAQ come from the germline V gene (reference sequence). The CDR3 covers 16 residues. Here the CDR3 DNA reads TGTGCCAGCAGCTATCAACAGGGGCTACTTTCCTACGAGCAGTACTTC. This encodes CASSYQQGLLSYEQYF.

The chain employs TRBV30 and TRBJ2-7, with TRBD2 as a possible D gene (7 bases). The CDR3 contains 16 residues. Germline values: CDR1 GTSNPN, CDR2 SVGIG (reference sequence). Deletions cut 3 bases from V and 5 bases from J, with 23 bases between. The CDR3 here is CAWRGGAWGPGDEQYF. The CDR3 DNA sequence: TGTGCCTGGAGGGGGGGGGCTTGGGGCCCGGGGGACGAGCAGTACTTC.